A selection of T cell receptor beta chains follows, all from one sample in a study of T cells after yellow fever vaccination. In TCRdb, the 5' RACE reads were re-called with MiXCR into one record per CDR3 protein. Of about 58,000 distinct CDR3 sequences in the sample, 5.7% are singletons; the top ten hold around a third. The sequenced sample was PBMCs, either bulk or a sorted T-cell subset (CD4+, CD8+, memory, or dextramer-sorted; not recorded which), obtained on the day of the yellow fever booster vaccination. The receptors stem from a man between 18 and 29 years old who received the YFV17D yellow fever vaccine. CDR3s include the opening cysteine and the closing phenylalanine or tryptophan. D genes are given only for firm matches. Only some rows state a clone size, as once, few, many or a class for expanded clones.

v_gene,len,j_gene,abundance,d_gene,CDR3aa,CDR3nt
TRBV28,14,TRBJ1-4,few,TRBD1,CATASGQDHEKLFF,TGTGCCACCGCGTCGGGACAGGATCATGAAAAACTGTTTTTT
TRBV5-1,17,TRBJ2-6,many,.,CASSLGTDRLGANVLTF,TGCGCCAGCAGCTTGGGGACAGATCGCCTCGGGGCCAACGTCCTGACTTTC
TRBV25-1,12,TRBJ2-7,.,.,CAARAGFYEQYF,TGTGCCGCCCGTGCGGGCTTCTACGAGCAGTACTTC
TRBV7-9,16,TRBJ2-5,many,.,CASSFLGSASQETQYF,TGTGCCAGCAGCTTCCTGGGGAGCGCTTCCCAAGAGACCCAGTACTTC
TRBV27,15,TRBJ1-2,few,.,CASKMGLQGSYGYTF,TGTGCCAGCAAAATGGGTCTGCAGGGAAGCTATGGCTACACCTTC
TRBV29-1,14,TRBJ1-2,many,.,CSVEMLSVGYGYTF,TGCAGCGTTGAAATGTTATCGGTGGGGTATGGCTACACCTTC
TRBV14,15,TRBJ1-3,few,TRBD1,CASRAPGTAGNTIYF,TGTGCCAGCAGGGCTCCCGGGACAGCAGGAAACACCATATATTTT
TRBV15,15,TRBJ1-2,few,.,CATSRDLGADYGYTF,TGTGCCACCAGCAGAGATTTGGGTGCCGACTATGGCTACACCTTC
TRBV6-4,14,TRBJ2-2,few,TRBD1,CASSSQGASGELFF,TGTGCCAGCAGCTCACAGGGGGCGTCGGGGGAGCTGTTTTTT
TRBV24-1,15,TRBJ2-3,.,TRBD1,CATSDTGTGGDTQYF,TGTGCCACCAGTGATACGGGGACAGGCGGAGATACGCAGTATTTT
TRBV7-9,13,TRBJ1-1,few,.,CASSSIGDTEAFF,TGTGCCAGCAGCTCCATCGGGGACACTGAAGCTTTCTTT
TRBV18,16,TRBJ1-1,.,TRBD1,CASSPYTTGGNTEAFF,TGTGCCAGCTCACCCTACACGACAGGGGGAAACACTGAAGCTTTCTTT
TRBV7-9,14,TRBJ2-5,many,.,CASSYPARDKTQYF,TGTGCCAGCAGCTACCCCGCCAGGGACAAGACCCAGTACTTC
TRBV7-9,11,TRBJ2-3,.,.,CASSERDTQYF,TGTGCCAGCAGCGAGAGGGATACGCAGTATTTT
TRBV11-2,14,TRBJ2-5,many,.,CASSFGGTKETQYF,TGTGCCAGCAGCTTTGGCGGGACGAAAGAGACCCAGTACTTC
TRBV7-2,13,TRBJ1-1,.,.,CASSFGWDTEAFF,TGTGCCAGCAGCTTCGGTTGGGACACTGAAGCTTTCTTT
TRBV12-3/TRBV12-4,15,TRBJ1-1,many,.,CASSPEPGPNTEAFF,TGTGCCAGCAGTCCAGAACCGGGGCCTAACACTGAAGCTTTCTTT
TRBV7-2,14,TRBJ1-2,many,.,CASSLVPGEMRSTF,TGTGCCAGCAGCTTAGTCCCCGGGGAAATGAGGTCCACCTTC
TRBV12-3/TRBV12-4,15,TRBJ2-7,.,.,CASSSYPGAPDEQYF,TGTGCCAGCAGTTCATACCCCGGGGCCCCGGACGAGCAGTACTTC
TRBV6-5,13,TRBJ1-1,many,.,CASRRGAGTEAFF,TGTGCCAGCAGACGGGGGGCAGGGACTGAAGCTTTCTTT